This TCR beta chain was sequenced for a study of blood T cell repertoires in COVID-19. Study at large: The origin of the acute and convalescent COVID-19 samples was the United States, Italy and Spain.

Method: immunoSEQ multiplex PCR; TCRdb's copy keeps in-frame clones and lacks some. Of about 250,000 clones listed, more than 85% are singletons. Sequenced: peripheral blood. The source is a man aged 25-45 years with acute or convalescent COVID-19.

The CDR3 bases are TGTGCCATCAGTCAACCGGGACAGGGGATCACAGATACGCAGTATTTT. It is translated as CAISQPGQGITDTQYF. The rearrangement joins TRBV10-3 to TRBJ2-3; the match to TRBD1 covers 10 bases. The CDR3 runs 16 residues. Germline CDR1 and CDR2: ENHRY and SYGVKD. V dropped 5 bases and J dropped 2; count of bases not matched to a gene: 7.